Sequencing of this TCR beta chain was carried out in a study of blood T cells in healthy people across ages (dated by TCRdb to the mid-2010s). Regarding the study in general: In model experiments, template switching captured about one uniquely barcoded TCR beta cDNA molecule for every two T cells. For two donors (one aged 18 to 29 and one aged 80 or older), the study analyzed two additional independent replicas of 1 million unique cDNA reads from the same blood draw. The donors were split into four age groups: young (average about 15 years), middle-aged (more than 35), aged (more than 60) and long-lived (under 85). The study measured age-related changes in TCR beta repertoire diversity using deep sequencing normalized with unique cDNA molecular identifiers.

Findings and caveats that apply to the study as a whole: Estimates of total diversity based on one million sequenced T cells were regarded as lower bounds and as underestimates. Conclusive comparison of naive and antigen-experienced compartments was prevented by the profiling of bulk unsorted PBMCs. As age increased, observed TCR beta diversity per million T cells dropped in a roughly linear way, and a significant reduction was already evident by age roughly 40. The long-lived group showed more naive CD4+ T cells, fewer expanded clones and increased TCR diversity than the aged group, suggesting age selection. Observed TCR beta diversity correlated strongly with the percentage of naive T cells measured by flow cytometry. Donor CMV infection status was unknown, potentially confounding age-related changes in expanded clonotypes.

Library preparation employed 5' RACE. These reads were obtained on an Illumina HiSeq 2500. A second PCR of about 6 to 11 cycles was run with a J-beta primer mix and a sample-barcoded 5' primer. Each TCR beta cDNA molecule received a unique molecular identifier from a template-switch 5' adaptor carrying 12 random nucleotides. Each sample yielded at least 3 million CDR3-containing paired-end reads. First-strand cDNA synthesis was performed from all RNA using the Mint cDNA synthesis kit, with priming by a TRBC-specific oligonucleotide. Following uracil-DNA glycosylase treatment, all cDNA underwent a first 18-cycle PCR with the universal primers M1SS and BC2_uni_R. The paper's data handling went like this. Normalization of each sample was performed by random selection of 1 million high-quality reads, each carrying a distinct molecular identifier. Instead of being binned into consensus sequences, reads with shared molecular identifiers were discarded. MiTCR, run with a Q25 quality threshold and the strictest error-elimination algorithm, handled CDR3 identification, clonotype clustering and error correction. Lower-bound total TCR beta diversity was estimated with a nonparametric unseen species model using Euler transformation. The public reads were quality trimmed at Q25 with fastp and then assembled into clones with MiXCR by TCRdb, keeping productive beta chains. Entries are consolidated by CDR3 protein sequence, retaining the most common genes and DNA. V and J calls and clone size were set by TCRdb, not the authors. For this sample there are a few hundred thousand distinct CDR3 sequences; roughly a quarter appear just once. The ten most abundant clones make up approximately 3.5% of the sample.

The donors were some 39 Caucasian individuals from Russia, aged roughly 6 to 95 years, who were systemically healthy. Roughly 9 milliliters of peripheral blood were drawn from each donor into EDTA-treated Vacutainer tubes. Ficoll-Paque density-gradient centrifugation was used to isolate PBMCs, with at least 6.5 million per sample. Trizol reagent was used to extract total RNA from the PBMCs, yielding at least 6 micrograms per sample. For every donor, an aliquot of PBMCs went through flow cytometry to measure the percentages of naive CD45RAhigh/CD27high T cells. Concerning this clonotype: The clone's antigen remains unknown. No per-base quality is available; no much larger clone lies one base away.

The cysteine opens and the phenylalanine closes a CDR3 of 15 amino acids. Just CDR3 DNA is preserved here, 45 bases in frame from base 1. Reading the germline V gene gives CDR1 SGHVS and CDR2 FQNEAQ. A further study also used this sample, focusing on T cells of mothers and their children. Reported in the second study: Donors were nine systemically healthy Caucasian individuals: three mothers and their six children. cDNA synthesis used all of the extracted RNA, with approximately 1.4 ug of RNA in each 15 ul reaction. In the second PCR, the M1S primer introduced both the sample barcodes and 2-4 random nucleotides. Each mother yielded over 8.5 million TCR beta CDR3 reads and each child 2.5 million to 3 million reads. TCR recombination output is similarly shaped by thymic selection in related and unrelated pairs, with a minor effect exerted by inherited differences. Normalized repertoire overlap in related mother-child pairs was always slightly higher than in unrelated mother-child pairs, but the difference was never significant. No persistent microchimeric T cell clones were found, with a detection sensitivity of roughly 99 clones per million clonotypes. In the study, deep NGS was used to compare the TCR beta repertoires of mothers and children, and features distinguishing related mother-child pairs from unrelated individuals were sought. The mean age was roughly 44 +/- 4 years for the mothers and around 10 +/- 4 years for the children. After adapters were ligated using NEBNext reagents, the libraries underwent 100+100 nt paired-end sequencing on an Illumina HiSeq 2000. To avoid cross-contamination, the mother libraries and the child libraries were prepared a month apart and sequenced in separate runs. For each donor, somewhere between roughly 450,000 and 2,200,000 distinct TCR beta clonotypes were identified. Naive TCR beta clonotypes were estimated from low-frequency clonotypes matched to each donor's FACS-determined naive share, without sorting.

The chain joins TRBV7-8 to TRBJ2-5, and 10 junction bases match TRBD1. The DNA matches TRBJ2-7 better at its end, which makes the J call doubtful. The TCR was taken from a boy younger than 10 in good health. Sequencing was done on a sample of blood. The DNA is as follows: TGTGCCAGCAGCTGGGGCCGGGACAGGGGTTACGAGCAGTACTTC. It specifies CASSWGRDRGYEQYF.